These T cell receptor beta chains were read from a single sample in a study of cytomegalovirus exposure and HLA in healthy donors. The method was immunoSEQ multiplex PCR; TCRdb's version includes in-frame clones alone and lacks a portion of them. The table shows roughly 150,000 clones, with almost 85% occurring only once. The sequenced material came from PBMCs. Source of these receptors: a man aged 25-45 years in good health and CMV-seronegative. CDR3s include the opening cysteine and the closing phenylalanine or tryptophan. D genes are given only for firm matches. Some rows have no size entry. The others give once, few or many, or a class for an expanded clone.

>TRBV4-3|-|TRBJ1-5|TRBD1
TGCGCCAGCAGCCAGGGGACAGGGGTCAATCAGCCCCAGCATTTT
CASSQGTGVNQPQHF
>TRBV6-6|-|TRBJ2-5|-
TGTGCCAGCAGCGAAGGGGCGCAACAGTACTTC
CASSEGAQQYF
>TRBV5-1|-|TRBJ1-4|-
TGCGCCAGCAGCTTGGAAGGGGACTTTTGGGAAAAACTGTTTTTT
CASSLEGDFWEKLFF
>TRBV6-1|-|TRBJ1-2|TRBD1
TGTGCCAGCAGTGGCTGGGACAGGGCCATTGGCTACACCTTC
CASSGWDRAIGYTF
>TRBV5-1|-|TRBJ1-4|-
TGCGCCAGCAGCTCAGACACACCGGGGGGAAAACTGTTTTTT
CASSSDTPGGKLFF
>TRBV7-8|few|TRBJ1-5|TRBD1
TGTGCCAGCAGCAAGGACAGGGTAAATCAGCCCCAGCATTTT
CASSKDRVNQPQHF
>TRBV7-2|-|TRBJ2-7|TRBD2
TGTGCCAGCAGCCCCCAGGGCGGGAGATCCTACGAGCAGTACTTC
CASSPQGGRSYEQYF
>TRBV5-1|-|TRBJ2-2|TRBD2
TGCGCCAGCAGCCCCTGGACTAGCGGGAACACCGGGGAGCTGTTTTTT
CASSPWTSGNTGELFF
>TRBV25-1|-|TRBJ2-2|-
TGTGCCAGCAGTGAAGGGGCTATTGAAACCGGGGAGCTGTTTTTT
CASSEGAIETGELFF
>TRBV7-9|-|TRBJ2-3|TRBD1
TGTTCCAGCAGCTCAACCACAGGGGGCGACGGGTGGGATACGCAGTATTTT
CSSSSTTGGDGWDTQYF
>TRBV29-1|-|TRBJ1-2|-
TGCAGCGCTCCGACAGTCTATGGCTACACCTTC
CSAPTVYGYTF
>TRBV30|-|TRBJ2-1|-
TGTGCCTGGATTTTAGCTAGCCACCCCTACAATGAGCAGTTCTTC
CAWILASHPYNEQFF
>TRBV5-1|-|TRBJ2-3|TRBD2
TGCGCCAGCAGCCCGGGACTAGCTAAGGGAGATACGCAGTATTTT
CASSPGLAKGDTQYF
>TRBV5-4|-|TRBJ1-2|TRBD1
TGTGCCAGCAGCTTGGGGGGGGCGGGACAGGGGGCTATCGGAGGCTACACCTTC
CASSLGGAGQGAIGGYTF